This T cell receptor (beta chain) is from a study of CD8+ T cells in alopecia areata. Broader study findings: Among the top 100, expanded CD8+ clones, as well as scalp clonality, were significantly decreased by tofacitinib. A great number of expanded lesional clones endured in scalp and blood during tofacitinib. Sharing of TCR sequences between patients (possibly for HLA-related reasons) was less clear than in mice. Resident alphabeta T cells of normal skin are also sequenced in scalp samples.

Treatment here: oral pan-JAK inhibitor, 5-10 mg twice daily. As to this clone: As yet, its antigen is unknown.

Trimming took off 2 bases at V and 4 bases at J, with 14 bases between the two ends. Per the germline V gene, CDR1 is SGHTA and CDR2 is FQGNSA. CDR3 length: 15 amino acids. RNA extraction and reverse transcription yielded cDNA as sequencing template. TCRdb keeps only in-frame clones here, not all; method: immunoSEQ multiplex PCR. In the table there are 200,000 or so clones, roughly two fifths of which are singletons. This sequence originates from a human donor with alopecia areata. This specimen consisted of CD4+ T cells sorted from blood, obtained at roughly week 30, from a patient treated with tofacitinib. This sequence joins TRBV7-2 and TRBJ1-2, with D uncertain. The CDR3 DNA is TGTGCCAGCAGCTTAACGAGGATCGACGGCTATGGCTACACCTTC. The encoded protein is CASSLTRIDGYGYTF.